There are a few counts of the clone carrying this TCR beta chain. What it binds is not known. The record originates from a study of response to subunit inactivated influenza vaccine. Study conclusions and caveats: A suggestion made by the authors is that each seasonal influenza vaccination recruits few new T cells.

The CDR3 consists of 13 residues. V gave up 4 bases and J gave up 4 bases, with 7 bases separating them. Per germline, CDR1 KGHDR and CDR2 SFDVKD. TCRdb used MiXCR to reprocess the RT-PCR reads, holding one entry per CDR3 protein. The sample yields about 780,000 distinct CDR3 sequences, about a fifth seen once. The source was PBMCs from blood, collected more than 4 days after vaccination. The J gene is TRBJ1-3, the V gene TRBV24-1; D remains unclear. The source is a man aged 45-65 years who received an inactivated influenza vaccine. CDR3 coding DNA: TGTGCCACCAGTGAATCGAAGGGAAACACCATATATTTT. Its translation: CATSESKGNTIYF.